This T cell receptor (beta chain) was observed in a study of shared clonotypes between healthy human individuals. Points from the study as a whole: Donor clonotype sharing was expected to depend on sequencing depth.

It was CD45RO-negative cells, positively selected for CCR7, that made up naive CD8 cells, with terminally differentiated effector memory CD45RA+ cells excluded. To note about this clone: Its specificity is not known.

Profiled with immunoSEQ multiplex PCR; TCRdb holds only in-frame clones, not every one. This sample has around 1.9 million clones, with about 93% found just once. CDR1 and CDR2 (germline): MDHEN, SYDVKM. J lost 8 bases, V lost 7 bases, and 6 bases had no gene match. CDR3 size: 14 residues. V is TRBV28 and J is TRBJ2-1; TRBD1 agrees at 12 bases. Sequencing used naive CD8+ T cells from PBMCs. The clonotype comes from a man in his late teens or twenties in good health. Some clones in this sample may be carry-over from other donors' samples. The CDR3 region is CASTIGTGGYEQFF. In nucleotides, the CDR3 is TGTGCCAGCACCATTGGGACAGGGGGCTATGAGCAGTTCTTC.